This T cell receptor beta chain was documented in a study of blood T cells in healthy people across ages. Study observations and caveats: It was held that the diversity estimates obtained from one million T cells were underestimates.

CDR3 length: 13 amino acids. Germline V gene data show CDR1 as DFQATT and CDR2 as SNEGSKA (reference sequence). With a J-beta primer mix and a sample-barcoded 5' primer, a second PCR ran 7 to 11 cycles. TCRdb redid the calling of the 5' RACE reads with MiXCR, one entry per CDR3 protein. The repertoire holds nearly 800,000 distinct CDR3 sequences, approximately 25% seen once, with 3% to 4.5% in the top ten. Total RNA, at least 5 micrograms per sample, was extracted from PBMCs. This clonotype was counted only a few times. The antigen is unknown. The data also belong to a second study, concerning T cells of mothers and their children. That paper states: None of the identified T cell clones proved to be persistent microchimeric clones.

The TCR comes from a boy aged 5-17 years in good health. The rearrangement uses TRBV20-1 and TRBJ2-5, with 9 bases that match TRBD2. The better agreement between TRBJ2-1 and the DNA end casts doubt on the J call. The sample consisted of blood. CDR3 DNA sequence: TGCAGTGCGGGCGGGAGGGCATACGATGAGCAGTTCTTC. Its protein product is CSAGGRAYDEQFF.